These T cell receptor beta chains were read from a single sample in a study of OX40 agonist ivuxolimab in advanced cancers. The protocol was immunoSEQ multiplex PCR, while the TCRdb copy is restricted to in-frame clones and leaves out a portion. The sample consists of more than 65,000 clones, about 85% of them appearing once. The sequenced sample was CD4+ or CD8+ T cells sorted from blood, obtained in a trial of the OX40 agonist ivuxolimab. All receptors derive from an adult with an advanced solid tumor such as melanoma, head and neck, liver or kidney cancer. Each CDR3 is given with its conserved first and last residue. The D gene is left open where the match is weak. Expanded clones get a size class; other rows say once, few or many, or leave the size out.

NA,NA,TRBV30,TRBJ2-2,CAWSVGLSTGELFF,TGTGCCTGGAGTGTCGGTTTATCAACCGGGGAGCTGTTTTTT
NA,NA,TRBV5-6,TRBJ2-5,CASSKTVGKETQYF,TGTGCCAGCAGCAAGACAGTGGGAAAAGAGACCCAGTACTTC
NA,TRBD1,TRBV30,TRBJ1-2,CAWSVPGTATNYGYTF,TGTGCCTGGAGTGTACCCGGGACAGCGACTAACTATGGCTACACCTTC
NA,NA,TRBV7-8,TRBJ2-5,CASSLVPRRSQETQYF,TGTGCCAGCAGCTTAGTTCCCAGACGATCACAAGAGACCCAGTACTTC
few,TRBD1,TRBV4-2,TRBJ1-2,CASREQGAHYGYTF,TGTGCCAGCAGGGAACAGGGGGCACACTATGGCTACACCTTC
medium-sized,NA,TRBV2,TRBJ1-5,CASRGVQGSNQPQHF,TGTGCCAGCAGGGGGGTCCAGGGGAGCAATCAGCCCCAGCATTTT
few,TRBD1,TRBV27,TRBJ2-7,CASSLLRDSYFYEQYF,TGTGCCAGCAGTTTATTAAGGGACAGTTACTTCTACGAGCAGTACTTC
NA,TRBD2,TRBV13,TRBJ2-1,CASSPHSSGDEQFF,TGTGCCAGCAGCCCTCACTCGAGCGGGGATGAGCAGTTCTTC
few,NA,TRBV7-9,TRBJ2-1,CASTFGGSSYNEQFF,TGTGCCAGCACCTTCGGTGGAAGCTCCTACAATGAGCAGTTCTTC
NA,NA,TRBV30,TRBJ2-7,CAWNPQGIHYEQYF,TGTGCCTGGAACCCACAGGGAATCCACTACGAGCAGTACTTC
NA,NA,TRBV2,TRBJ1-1,CASSEAARNTEAFF,TGTGCCAGCAGTGAAGCGGCCCGGAACACTGAAGCTTTCTTT
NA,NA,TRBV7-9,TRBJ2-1,CASSLVGGSYNEQFF,TGTGCCAGCAGCTTAGTAGGCGGATCCTACAATGAGCAGTTCTTC
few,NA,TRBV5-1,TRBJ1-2,CASRAIRDYTF,TGCGCCAGCCGGGCTATCCGGGACTACACCTTC
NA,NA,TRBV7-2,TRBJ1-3,CASSWGVVGNTIYF,TGTGCCAGCAGCTGGGGGGTGGTAGGAAACACCATATATTTT
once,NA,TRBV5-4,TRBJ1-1,CASSLAGAGERAFF,TGTGCCAGCAGCTTGGCCGGGGCCGGGGAGAGAGCTTTCTTT
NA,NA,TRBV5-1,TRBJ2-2,CASSWRGLTGELFF,TGCGCCAGCAGCTGGAGGGGGCTCACCGGGGAGCTGTTTTTT
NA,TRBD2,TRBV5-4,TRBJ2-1,CASSLGSGGRATYNEQFF,TGTGCCAGCAGCTTGGGGTCTGGCGGGAGAGCCACCTACAATGAGCAGTTCTTC
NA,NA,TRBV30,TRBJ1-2,CAWRTGGGYTF,TGTGCCTGGAGGACGGGCGGGGGCTACACCTTC
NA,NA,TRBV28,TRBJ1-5,CASSRDSNQPQHF,TGTGCCAGCAGCAGAGATAGCAATCAGCCCCAGCATTTT
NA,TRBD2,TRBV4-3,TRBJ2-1,CASSPRVAGAGHEQFF,TGCGCCAGCAGCCCCCGGGTAGCGGGAGCCGGTCATGAGCAGTTCTTC
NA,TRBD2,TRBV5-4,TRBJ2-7,CASSPGLSKEQYF,TGTGCCAGCAGCCCGGGACTATCAAAGGAGCAGTACTTC
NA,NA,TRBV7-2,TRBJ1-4,CASSLWGGANEKLFF,TGTGCCAGCAGCTTATGGGGGGGAGCTAATGAAAAACTGTTTTTT
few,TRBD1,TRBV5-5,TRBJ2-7,CASSLAVKGAYEQYF,TGTGCCAGCAGCTTGGCCGTAAAGGGGGCTTACGAGCAGTACTTC
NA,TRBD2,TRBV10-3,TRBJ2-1,CAISTEREEYNEQFF,TGTGCCATCAGTACCGAGCGGGAAGAATACAATGAGCAGTTCTTC
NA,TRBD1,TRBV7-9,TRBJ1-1,CASSQTGGHTEAFF,TGTGCCAGCAGCCAGACAGGGGGACACACTGAAGCTTTCTTT
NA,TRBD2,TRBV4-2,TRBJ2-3,CASSQTGLADTSTDTQYF,TGTGCCAGCAGCCAAACGGGACTAGCGGATACTAGCACAGATACGCAGTATTTT
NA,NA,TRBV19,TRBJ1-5,CATQGLRYSNQPQHF,TGTGCCACACAGGGTTTGAGGTATAGCAATCAGCCCCAGCATTTT
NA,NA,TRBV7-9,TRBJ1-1,CASSLGVAEAFF,TGTGCCAGCAGCTTGGGGGTCGCTGAAGCTTTCTTT
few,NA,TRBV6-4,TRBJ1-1,CASSVAQGTEAFF,TGTGCCAGCAGTGTCGCTCAGGGAACTGAAGCTTTCTTT
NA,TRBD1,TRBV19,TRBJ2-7,CASSMGTGGYEQYF,TGTGCCAGTAGTATGGGGACAGGCGGCTACGAGCAGTACTTC
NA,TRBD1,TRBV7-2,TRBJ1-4,CASSQGQGREKLFF,TGTGCCAGCAGCCAGGGACAGGGTCGTGAAAAACTGTTTTTT
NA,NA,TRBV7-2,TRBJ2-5,CASSRHRVQETQYF,TGTGCCAGCAGCCGGCATAGAGTCCAAGAGACCCAGTACTTC
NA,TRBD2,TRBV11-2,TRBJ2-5,CASTLVGGGRAQETQYF,TGTGCCAGCACCCTGGTGGGCGGCGGGAGGGCCCAAGAGACCCAGTACTTC
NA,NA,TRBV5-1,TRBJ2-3,CASSLVGSRYRPTDTQYF,TGCGCCAGCAGCTTGGTGGGCAGTCGCTATCGGCCCACAGATACGCAGTATTTT
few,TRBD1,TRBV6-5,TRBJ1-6,CASSYRTGSPLHF,TGTGCCAGCAGTTACAGGACAGGTTCACCCCTCCACTTT
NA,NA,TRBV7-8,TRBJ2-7,CASSLVEGHEQYF,TGTGCCAGCAGCTTAGTTGAGGGGCACGAGCAGTACTTC
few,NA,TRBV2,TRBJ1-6,CASSEQGRVGPLHF,TGTGCCAGCAGTGAACAGGGCCGCGTTGGACCCCTCCACTTT
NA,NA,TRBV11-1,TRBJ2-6,CASSLGSSGANVLTF,TGTGCCAGCAGCTTAGGGAGCTCTGGGGCCAACGTCCTGACTTTC
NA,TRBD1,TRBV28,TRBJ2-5,CASSLRQGLETQYF,TGTGCCAGCAGTTTACGACAGGGCCTAGAGACCCAGTACTTC
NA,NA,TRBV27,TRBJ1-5,CASSPETGWRPQHF,TGTGCCAGCAGTCCAGAGACAGGTTGGCGGCCCCAGCATTTT
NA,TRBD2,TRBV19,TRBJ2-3,CASSLWDSGSTDTQYF,TGTGCCAGTAGTCTGTGGGATAGCGGGAGCACAGATACGCAGTATTTT
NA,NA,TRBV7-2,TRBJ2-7,CASSYREPDGVYEQYF,TGTGCCAGCAGCTATCGGGAACCGGACGGCGTCTACGAGCAGTACTTC